Sequencing of this T cell receptor (beta chain) was carried out in a study of cytomegalovirus exposure and HLA in healthy donors. Study as a whole: The 120 or so validation repertoires were reported in a later analysis to have been generated on the same platform as the approximately 600 first-cohort repertoires. Study-level results: Researchers reported that a few CMV-associated chains were confirmed in vitro as CMV antigen-specific.

Sequencing was performed with immunoSEQ multiplex PCR; in TCRdb, only in-frame clones are kept and a portion is missing. This sample yields roughly 120,000 clones, of which about 94% are seen a single time; roughly 1.2% belongs to the top ten. Germline values: CDR1 SGHRS, CDR2 YFSETQ. Trimming took off 2 bases at V and 0 bases at J, with 11 bases between the two ends. This CDR3 comprises 15 residues. About this clone: Its antigen is currently unknown.

The source of this sequence is a woman younger than 35 in good health and CMV-seronegative. The sample comprised PBMCs. The chain links TRBV5-1 to TRBJ1-1; a possible D gene is TRBD1 (6 bases). For the CDR3, the DNA is TGCGCCAGCAGCTTTCAGGGGAGTATGAACACTGAAGCTTTCTTT. It yields the protein CASSFQGSMNTEAFF.